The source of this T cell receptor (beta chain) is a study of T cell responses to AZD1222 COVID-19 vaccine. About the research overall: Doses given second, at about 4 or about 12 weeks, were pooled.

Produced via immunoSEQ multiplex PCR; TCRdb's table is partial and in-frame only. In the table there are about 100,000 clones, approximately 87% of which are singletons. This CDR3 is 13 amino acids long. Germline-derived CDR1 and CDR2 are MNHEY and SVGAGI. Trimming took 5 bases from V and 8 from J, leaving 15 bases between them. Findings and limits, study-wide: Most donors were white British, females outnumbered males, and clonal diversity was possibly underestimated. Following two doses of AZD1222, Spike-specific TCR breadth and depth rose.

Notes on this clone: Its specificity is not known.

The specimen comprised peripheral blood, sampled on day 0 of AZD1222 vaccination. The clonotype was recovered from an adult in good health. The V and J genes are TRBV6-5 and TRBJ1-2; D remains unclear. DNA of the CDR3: TGTGCCAGCAGTCCCATCGGGCTCTTGGGCTACACCTTC. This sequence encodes CASSPIGLLGYTF.